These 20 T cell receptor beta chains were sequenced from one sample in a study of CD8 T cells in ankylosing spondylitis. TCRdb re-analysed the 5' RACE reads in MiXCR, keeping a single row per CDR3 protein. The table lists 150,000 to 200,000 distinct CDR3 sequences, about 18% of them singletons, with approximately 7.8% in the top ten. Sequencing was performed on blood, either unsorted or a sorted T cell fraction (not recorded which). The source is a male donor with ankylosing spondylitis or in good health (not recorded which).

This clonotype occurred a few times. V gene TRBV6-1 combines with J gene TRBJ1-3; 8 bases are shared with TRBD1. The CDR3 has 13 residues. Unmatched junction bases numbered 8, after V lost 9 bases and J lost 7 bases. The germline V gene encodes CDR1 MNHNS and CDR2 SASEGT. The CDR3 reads CASLQGEGNTIYF. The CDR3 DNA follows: TGTGCCAGTCTACAGGGGGAAGGGAACACCATATATTTT.

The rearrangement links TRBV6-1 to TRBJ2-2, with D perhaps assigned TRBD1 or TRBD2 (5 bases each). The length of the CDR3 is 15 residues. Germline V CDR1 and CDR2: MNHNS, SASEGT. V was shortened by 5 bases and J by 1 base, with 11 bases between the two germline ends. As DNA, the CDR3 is TGTGCCAGCAGTCCGTGGGGGAGGAACACCGGGGAGCTGTTTTTT. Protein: CASSPWGRNTGELFF.

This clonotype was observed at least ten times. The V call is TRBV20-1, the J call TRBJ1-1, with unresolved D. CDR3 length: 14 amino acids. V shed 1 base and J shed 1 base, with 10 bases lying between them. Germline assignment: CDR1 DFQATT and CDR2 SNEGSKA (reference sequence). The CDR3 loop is CSARVYTENTEAFF. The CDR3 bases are TGCAGTGCTAGAGTTTACACAGAGAACACTGAAGCTTTCTTT.

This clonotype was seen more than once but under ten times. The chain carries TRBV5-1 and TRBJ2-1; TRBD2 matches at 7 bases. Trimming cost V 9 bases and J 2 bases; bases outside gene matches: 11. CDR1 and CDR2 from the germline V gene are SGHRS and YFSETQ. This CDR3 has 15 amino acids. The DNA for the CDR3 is TGCGCCACCGCTCCAGGAGCGGGACCCTACAATGAGCAGTTCTTC. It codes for CATAPGAGPYNEQFF.

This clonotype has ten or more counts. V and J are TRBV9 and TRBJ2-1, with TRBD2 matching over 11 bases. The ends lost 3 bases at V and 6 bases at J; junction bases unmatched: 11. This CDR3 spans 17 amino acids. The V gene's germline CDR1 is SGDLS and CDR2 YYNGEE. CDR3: CASSGTVAGGPTNEQFF. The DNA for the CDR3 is TGTGCCAGCAGCGGGACCGTAGCGGGAGGGCCAACCAATGAGCAGTTCTTC.

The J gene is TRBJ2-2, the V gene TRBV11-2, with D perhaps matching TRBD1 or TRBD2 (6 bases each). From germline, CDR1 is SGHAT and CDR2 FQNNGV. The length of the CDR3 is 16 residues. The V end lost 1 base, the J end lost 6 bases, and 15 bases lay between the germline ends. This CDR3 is CASSLGFGGGPGELFF. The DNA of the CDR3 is TGTGCCAGCAGCTTAGGTTTCGGGGGCGGACCCGGGGAGCTGTTTTTT.

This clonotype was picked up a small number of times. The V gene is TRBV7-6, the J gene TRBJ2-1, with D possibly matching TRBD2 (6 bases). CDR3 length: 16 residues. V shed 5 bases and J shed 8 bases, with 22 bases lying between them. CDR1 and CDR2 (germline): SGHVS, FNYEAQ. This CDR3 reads CASSLRESRGIDEQFF. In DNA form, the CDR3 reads TGTGCCAGCAGCCTACGGGAGTCTAGGGGTATTGATGAGCAGTTCTTC.

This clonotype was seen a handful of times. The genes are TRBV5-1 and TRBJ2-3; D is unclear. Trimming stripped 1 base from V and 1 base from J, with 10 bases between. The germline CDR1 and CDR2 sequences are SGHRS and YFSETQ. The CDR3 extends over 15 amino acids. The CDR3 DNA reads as TGCGCCAGCAGCTTGTCAGGTTATGGCACAGATACGCAGTATTTT. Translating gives CASSLSGYGTDTQYF.

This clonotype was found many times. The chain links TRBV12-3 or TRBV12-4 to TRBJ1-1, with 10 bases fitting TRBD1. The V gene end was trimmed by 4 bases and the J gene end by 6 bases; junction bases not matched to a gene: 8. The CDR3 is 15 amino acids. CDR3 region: CASSSVGDRGAEAFF. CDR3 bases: TGTGCCAGCAGTTCGGTTGGGGACAGGGGAGCTGAAGCTTTCTTT.

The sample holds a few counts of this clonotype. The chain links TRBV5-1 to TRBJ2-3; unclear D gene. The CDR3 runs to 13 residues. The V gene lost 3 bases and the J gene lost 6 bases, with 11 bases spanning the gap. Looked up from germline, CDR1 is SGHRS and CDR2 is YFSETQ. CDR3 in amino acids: CASSSGRMDTQYF. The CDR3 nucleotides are TGCGCCAGCAGCTCCGGCCGGATGGATACGCAGTATTTT.

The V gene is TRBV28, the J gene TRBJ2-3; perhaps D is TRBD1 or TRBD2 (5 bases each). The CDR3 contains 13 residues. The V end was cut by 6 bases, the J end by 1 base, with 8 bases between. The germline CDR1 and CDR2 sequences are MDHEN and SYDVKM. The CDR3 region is CASRWGRTDTQYF. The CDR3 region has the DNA TGTGCCAGCAGATGGGGACGCACAGATACGCAGTATTTT. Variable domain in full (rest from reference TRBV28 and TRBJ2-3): DVKVTQSSRYLVKRTGEKVFLECVQDMDHENMFWYRQDPGLGLRLIYFSYDVKMKEKGDIPEGYSVSREKKERFSLILESASTNQTSMYLCASRWGRTDTQYFGPGTRLTVL.

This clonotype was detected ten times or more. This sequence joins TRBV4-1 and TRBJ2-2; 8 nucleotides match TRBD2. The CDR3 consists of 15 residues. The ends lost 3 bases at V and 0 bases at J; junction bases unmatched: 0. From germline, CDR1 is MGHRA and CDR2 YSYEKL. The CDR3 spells CASSQGLANTGELFF. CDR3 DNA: TGCGCCAGCAGCCAGGGACTAGCGAACACCGGGGAGCTGTTTTTT.

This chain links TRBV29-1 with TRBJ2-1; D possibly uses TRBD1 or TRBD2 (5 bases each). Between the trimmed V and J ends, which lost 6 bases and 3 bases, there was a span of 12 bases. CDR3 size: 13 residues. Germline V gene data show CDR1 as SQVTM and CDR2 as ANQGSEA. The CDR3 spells CSVGEPHYNEQFF. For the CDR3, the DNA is TGCAGCGTGGGGGAACCCCACTACAATGAGCAGTTCTTC.

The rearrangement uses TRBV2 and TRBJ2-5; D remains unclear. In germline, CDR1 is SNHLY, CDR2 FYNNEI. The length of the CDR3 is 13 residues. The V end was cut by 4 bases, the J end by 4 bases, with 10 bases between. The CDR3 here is CASSGGPRETQYF. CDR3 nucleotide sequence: TGTGCCAGCAGTGGAGGCCCAAGAGAGACCCAGTACTTC.

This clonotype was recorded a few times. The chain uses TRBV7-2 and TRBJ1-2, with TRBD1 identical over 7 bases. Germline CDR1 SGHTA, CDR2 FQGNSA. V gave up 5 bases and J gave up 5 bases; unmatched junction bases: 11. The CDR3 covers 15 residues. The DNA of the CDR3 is TGTGCCAGCAGCCCACAGGGACAGCCGGTATATGGCTACACCTTC. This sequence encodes CASSPQGQPVYGYTF.

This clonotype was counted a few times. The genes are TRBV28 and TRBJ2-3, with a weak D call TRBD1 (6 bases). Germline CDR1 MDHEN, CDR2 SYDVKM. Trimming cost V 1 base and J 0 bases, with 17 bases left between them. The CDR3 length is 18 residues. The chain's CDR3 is CASSLSYSRTASTDTQYF. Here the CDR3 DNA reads TGTGCCAGCAGTTTATCTTACTCGAGGACAGCTAGCACAGATACGCAGTATTTT.

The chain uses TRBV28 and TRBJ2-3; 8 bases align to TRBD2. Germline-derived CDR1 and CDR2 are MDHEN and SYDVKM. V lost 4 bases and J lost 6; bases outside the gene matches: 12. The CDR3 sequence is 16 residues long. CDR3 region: CASSSYSGGTGDTQYF. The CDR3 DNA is TGTGCCAGCAGTTCGTACTCGGGGGGGACGGGGGATACGCAGTATTTT.

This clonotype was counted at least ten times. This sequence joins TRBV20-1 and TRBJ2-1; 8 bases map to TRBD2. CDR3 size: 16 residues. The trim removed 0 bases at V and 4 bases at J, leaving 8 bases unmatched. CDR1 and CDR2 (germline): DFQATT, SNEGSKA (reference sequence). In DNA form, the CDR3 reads TGCAGTGCTAGAGATGGGAGGACTAGCCGTTACAATGAGCAGTTCTTC. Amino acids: CSARDGRTSRYNEQFF.

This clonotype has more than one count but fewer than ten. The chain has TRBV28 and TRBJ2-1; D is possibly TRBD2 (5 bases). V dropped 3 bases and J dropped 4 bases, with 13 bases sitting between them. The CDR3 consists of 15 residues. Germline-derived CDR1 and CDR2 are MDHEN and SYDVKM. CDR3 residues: CASSFRGSPYNEQFF. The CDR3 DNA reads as TGTGCCAGCAGTTTTCGCGGGTCCCCATACAATGAGCAGTTCTTC.

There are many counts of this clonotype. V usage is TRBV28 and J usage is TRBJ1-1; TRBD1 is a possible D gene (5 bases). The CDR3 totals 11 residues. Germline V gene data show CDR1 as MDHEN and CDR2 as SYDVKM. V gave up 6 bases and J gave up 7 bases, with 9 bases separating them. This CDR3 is CASRGTIEAFF. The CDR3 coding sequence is TGTGCCAGCAGAGGGACGATTGAAGCTTTCTTT.